This T cell receptor (beta chain) was obtained from a study of shared clonotypes between healthy human individuals. Regarding the study as a whole: Estimated richness values were generally larger in naive subsets than in memory subsets. Clonotypes not shared had lower generation probabilities than those common to all four donors. Incompleteness in sorted-subset sequencing, despite large depth, was shown by rarefaction. The study drew on few donors, limiting represented genetic and exposure-history diversity.

This clone came up a few times. Antigen: not known. Terminally differentiated effector memory CD45RA+ cells were left out of the naive CD8 fraction, which was CD45RO-negative and positively selected for CCR7. TCRdb keeps only in-frame clones here, not all; method: immunoSEQ multiplex PCR. The repertoire holds about 2.1 million clones, about 94% seen once, with around 1.7% in the top ten. Trimming cost V 4 bases and J 6 bases, with 9 bases left between them. CDR1 is LNHDA and CDR2 is SQIVND in the germline V gene (reference sequence). The CDR3 covers 12 residues. The specimen sequenced was naive CD8+ T cells from PBMCs. V and J are TRBV19 and TRBJ1-2; possible D gene TRBD1, 5 bases. The receptor comes from a man in his late teens or twenties in good health. Some clones in this sample may be carry-over from other donors' samples. The CDR3 coding sequence is TGTGCCAGTAGTACGTGGACACATGGCTACACCTTC. Translating it yields CASSTWTHGYTF.